What follows describes a single TCR beta chain. What it binds is not known. This sample is part of a study of cytomegalovirus exposure and HLA in healthy donors. Study at large: Within an early data release were 85 million or so unique TCRs drawn from HLA-typed donors.

Study results and limitations: Segments of the TCR beta V type were, in most cases, productive about 87% or about 30% of the time in an earlier analysis. In a later analysis, the majority of CMV-associated beta chains seemingly showed HLA restriction. There were 150 to 200 TCR beta chains listed as cytomegalovirus-associated.

The CDR3 totals 15 residues. The germline V gene encodes CDR1 SGDLS and CDR2 YYNGEE. With 2 bases removed from V and 3 bases from J, the gap between germline ends came to 13 bases. The PCR ran on 60 Vbeta and 13 Jbeta primers. Sequenced by immunoSEQ multiplex PCR; TCRdb stores in-frame clones only, minus some. The sample lists roughly 150,000 clones, 60% to 80% occurring once. The receptor comes from a woman aged 40 to 50 in good health and CMV-seronegative. The V call is TRBV9, the J call TRBJ2-3; a weak D match, TRBD1 (6 bases). Specimen: PBMCs. The chain's CDR3 is CASSVSGDRTDTQYF. The CDR3 nucleotides read TGTGCCAGCAGCGTGTCAGGGGATCGGACAGATACGCAGTATTTT.